This TCR beta chain originates from a study of blood T cell repertoires in COVID-19. Turning to the study itself: COVID-19 samples collected from the United States, Italy and Spain covered acute and convalescent phases. PBMCs, B-cell-depleted T cells, or T cells provided the cDNA or gDNA that made up the material.

Original handling: Estimation of nucleated cell counts relied on the amplification of reference gene primers. TCRdb keeps only in-frame clones here, not all; method: immunoSEQ multiplex PCR. V and J calls and clone size are as listed in that table; D and trimming were resolved from the DNA. The sample yields 95,000 to 120,000 clones, around 85% seen once. The clonotype comes from a human donor in a cohort sampled during active COVID-19. Sequencing was carried out using peripheral blood.

The CDR3: CSVPRASGVGNEQFF. In DNA, the CDR3 is TGCAGCGTCCCCCGGGCTAGCGGGGTAGGGAATGAGCAGTTCTTC. The V gene is TRBV29-1, the J gene TRBJ2-1, with 9 bases aligning to TRBD2. In germline, CDR1 is SQVTM, CDR2 ANQGSEA. V was pared by 6 bases and J by 7 bases, with 13 bases of the junction left unmatched. The length of the CDR3 is 15 residues.